This entry describes one T cell receptor (beta chain). The antigen is not known. The sample is drawn from a study of cytomegalovirus exposure and HLA in healthy donors. Findings of the study overall: Whilst most TCR sequences proved rare, a subset of public TCRs occurred across many donors. Cytomegalovirus-associated status was assigned to fewer than 200 TCR beta chains.

Using immunoSEQ multiplex PCR, the repertoire was profiled, and TCRdb retains in-frame clones only, with some absent. The sample has about 260,000 clones, roughly 87% seen once. V shed 3 bases and J 5 bases; nucleotides not matched to a gene: 2. The CDR3 covers 13 residues. CDR1 SGHRS and CDR2 YFSETQ come from the germline V gene. The sequenced sample consisted of PBMCs. This chain uses TRBV5-1 with TRBJ2-5, with 9 nucleotides matching TRBD1. This clonotype originated in a woman in her twenties or thirties in good health and CMV-seronegative. CDR3 DNA sequence: TGCGCCAGCAGCTACGGACAGGGGGAGACCCAGTACTTC. Protein sequence: CASSYGQGETQYF.